This T cell receptor (beta chain) was sequenced during a study of Ad26.COV2.S vaccination and SARS-CoV-2 variants. Broader study findings: Similar non-spike TCR breadth was seen in vaccine and placebo recipients. Analytic work on TCR breadth and depth might have understated the full extent of total T cell responses. CD8+ and CD4+ T cells specific for spike reportedly responded with substantial breadth after vaccination. The placebo group had lower spike-specific TCR breadth than the vaccine recipients did.

As to this clone: Its specificity is not known.

Trimming removed 0 bases at V and 4 bases at J, with 7 bases between. The CDR3 contains 14 residues. Germline assignment: CDR1 MGHRA and CDR2 YSYEKL. Sequencing used immunoSEQ multiplex PCR; TCRdb keeps in-frame clones, though not all of them. The table shows approximately 340,000 clones, with about 90% occurring only once. This TCR was recovered from a human donor who had recovered from COVID-19. The sequenced sample was peripheral blood, obtained after recovery from COVID-19. V is TRBV4-1 and J is TRBJ2-1; weak D call: TRBD1 (5 bases). CDR3 in amino acids: CASSQEQVYNEQFF. In DNA, the CDR3 is TGCGCCAGCAGCCAAGAACAGGTTTACAATGAGCAGTTCTTC.